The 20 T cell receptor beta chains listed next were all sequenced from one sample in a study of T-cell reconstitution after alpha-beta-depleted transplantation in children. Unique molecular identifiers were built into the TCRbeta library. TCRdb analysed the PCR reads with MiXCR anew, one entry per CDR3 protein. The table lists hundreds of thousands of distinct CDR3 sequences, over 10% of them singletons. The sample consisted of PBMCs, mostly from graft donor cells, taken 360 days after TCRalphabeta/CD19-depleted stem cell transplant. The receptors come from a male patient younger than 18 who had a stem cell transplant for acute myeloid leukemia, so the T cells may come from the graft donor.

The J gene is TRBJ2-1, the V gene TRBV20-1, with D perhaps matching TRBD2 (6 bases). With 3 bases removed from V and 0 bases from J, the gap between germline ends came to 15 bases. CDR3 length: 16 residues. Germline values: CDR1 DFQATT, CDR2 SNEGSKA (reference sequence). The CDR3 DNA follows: TGCAGTGCTAGGCCCTGGCGGGGCAGCTCCTACAATGAGCAGTTCTTC. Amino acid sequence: CSARPWRGSSYNEQFF.

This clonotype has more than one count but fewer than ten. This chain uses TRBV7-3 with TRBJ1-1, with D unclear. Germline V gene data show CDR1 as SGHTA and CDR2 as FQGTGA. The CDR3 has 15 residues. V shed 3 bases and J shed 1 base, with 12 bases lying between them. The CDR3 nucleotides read TGTGCCAGCAGCTTGGGAAGTGCCCGGAACACTGAAGCTTTCTTT. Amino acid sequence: CASSLGSARNTEAFF. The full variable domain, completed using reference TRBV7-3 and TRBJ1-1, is GAGVSQTPSNKVTEKGKYVELRCDPISGHTALYWYRQSLGQGPEFLIYFQGTGAADDSGLPNDRFFAVRPEGSVSTLKIQRTERGDSAVYLCASSLGSARNTEAFFGQGTRLTVV.

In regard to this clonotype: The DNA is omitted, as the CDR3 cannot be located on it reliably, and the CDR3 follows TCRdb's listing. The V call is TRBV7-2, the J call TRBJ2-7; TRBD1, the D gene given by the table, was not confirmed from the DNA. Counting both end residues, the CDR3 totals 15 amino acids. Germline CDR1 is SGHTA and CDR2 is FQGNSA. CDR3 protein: CASSSFGPGGHEQYF.

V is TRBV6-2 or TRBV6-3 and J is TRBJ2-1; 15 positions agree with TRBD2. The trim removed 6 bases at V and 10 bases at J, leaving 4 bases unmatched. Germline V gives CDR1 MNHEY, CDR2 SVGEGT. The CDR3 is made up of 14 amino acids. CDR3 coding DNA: TGTGCCAGCAGGGGACTAGCGGGAGGATGGGAGCAGTTCTTC. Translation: CASRGLAGGWEQFF.

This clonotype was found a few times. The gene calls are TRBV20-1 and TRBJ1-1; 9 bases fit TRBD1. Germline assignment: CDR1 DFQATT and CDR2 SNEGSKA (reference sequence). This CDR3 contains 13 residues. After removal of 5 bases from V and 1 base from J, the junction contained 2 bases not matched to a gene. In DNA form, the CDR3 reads TGCAGTGCTCCGGGACAGGGGAACACTGAAGCTTTCTTT. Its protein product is CSAPGQGNTEAFF.

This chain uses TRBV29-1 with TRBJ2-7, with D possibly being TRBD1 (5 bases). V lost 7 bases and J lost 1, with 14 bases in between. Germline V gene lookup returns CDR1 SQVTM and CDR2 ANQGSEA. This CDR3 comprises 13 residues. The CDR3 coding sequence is TGCAGCGCGCAGGGTTCTCCTTCCTACGAGCAGTACTTC. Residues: CSAQGSPSYEQYF.

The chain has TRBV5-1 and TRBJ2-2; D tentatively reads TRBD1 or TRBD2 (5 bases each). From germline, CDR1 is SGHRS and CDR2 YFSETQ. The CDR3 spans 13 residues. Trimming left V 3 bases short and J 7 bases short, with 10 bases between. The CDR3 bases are TGCGCCAGCAGCTGGGACGTTATCGGGGAGCTGTTTTTT. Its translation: CASSWDVIGELFF.

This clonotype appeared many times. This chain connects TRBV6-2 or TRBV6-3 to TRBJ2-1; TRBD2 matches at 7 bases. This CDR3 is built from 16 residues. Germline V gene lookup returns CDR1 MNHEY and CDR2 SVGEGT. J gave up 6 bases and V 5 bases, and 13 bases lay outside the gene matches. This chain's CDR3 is CASSQRRAGVSNEQFF. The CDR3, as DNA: TGTGCCAGCAGTCAACGAAGGGCGGGAGTTTCCAATGAGCAGTTCTTC.

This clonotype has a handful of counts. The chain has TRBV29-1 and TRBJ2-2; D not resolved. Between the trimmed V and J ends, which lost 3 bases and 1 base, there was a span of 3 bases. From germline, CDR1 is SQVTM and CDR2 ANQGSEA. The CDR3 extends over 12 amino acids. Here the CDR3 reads CSVEQNTGELFF. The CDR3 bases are TGCAGCGTTGAGCAGAACACCGGGGAGCTGTTTTTT.

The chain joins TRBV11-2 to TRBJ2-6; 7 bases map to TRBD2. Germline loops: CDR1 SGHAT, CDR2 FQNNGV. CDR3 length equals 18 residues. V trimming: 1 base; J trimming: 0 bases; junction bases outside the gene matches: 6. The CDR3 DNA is TGTGCCAGCAGCTTAGTGGGAGGGCTCCGCTCTGGGGCCAACGTCCTGACTTTC. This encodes CASSLVGGLRSGANVLTF.

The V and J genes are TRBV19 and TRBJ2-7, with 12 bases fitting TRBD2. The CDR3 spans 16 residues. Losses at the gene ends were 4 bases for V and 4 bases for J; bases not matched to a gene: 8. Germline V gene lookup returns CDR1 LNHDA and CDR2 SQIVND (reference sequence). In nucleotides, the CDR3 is TGTGCCAGTAGTAGTATGGTGACTAGCGGGAGTTACGAGCAGTACTTC. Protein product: CASSSMVTSGSYEQYF.

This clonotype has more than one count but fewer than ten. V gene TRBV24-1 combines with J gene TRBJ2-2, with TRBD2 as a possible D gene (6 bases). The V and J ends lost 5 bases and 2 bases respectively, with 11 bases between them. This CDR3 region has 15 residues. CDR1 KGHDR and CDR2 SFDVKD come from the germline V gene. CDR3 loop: CATSGAGRNTGELFF. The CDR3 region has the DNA TGTGCCACCAGTGGTGCGGGGCGAAACACCGGGGAGCTGTTTTTT.

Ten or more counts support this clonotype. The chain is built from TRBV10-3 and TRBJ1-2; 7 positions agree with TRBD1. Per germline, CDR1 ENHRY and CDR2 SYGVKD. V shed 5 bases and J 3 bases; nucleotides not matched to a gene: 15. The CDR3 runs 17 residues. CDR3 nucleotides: TGTGCCATCAGTCGCGGAGGGGGCGCGTATAGGGACTATGGCTACACCTTC. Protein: CAISRGGGAYRDYGYTF.

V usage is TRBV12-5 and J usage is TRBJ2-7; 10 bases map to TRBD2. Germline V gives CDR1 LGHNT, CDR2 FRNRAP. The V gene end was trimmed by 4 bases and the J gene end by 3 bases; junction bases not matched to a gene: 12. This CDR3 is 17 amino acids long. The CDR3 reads CASGSRILAGADYEQYF. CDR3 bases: TGTGCTAGTGGTTCCCGCATCCTAGCGGGAGCAGACTACGAGCAGTACTTC.

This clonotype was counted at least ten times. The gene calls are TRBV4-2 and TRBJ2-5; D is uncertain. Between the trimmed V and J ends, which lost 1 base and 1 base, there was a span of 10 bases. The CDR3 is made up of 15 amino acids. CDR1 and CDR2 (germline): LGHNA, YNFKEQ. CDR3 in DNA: TGTGCCAGCAGCCAAGTCCCCAGGTTCCAAGAGACCCAGTACTTC. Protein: CASSQVPRFQETQYF.

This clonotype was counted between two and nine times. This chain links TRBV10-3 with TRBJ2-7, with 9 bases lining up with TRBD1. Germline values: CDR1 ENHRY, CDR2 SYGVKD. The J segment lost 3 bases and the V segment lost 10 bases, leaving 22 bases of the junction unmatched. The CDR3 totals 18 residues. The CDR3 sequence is CATINRDRVIAGNYEQYF. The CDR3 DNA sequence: TGTGCCACCATAAACCGGGACAGGGTTATCGCGGGTAACTACGAGCAGTACTTC.

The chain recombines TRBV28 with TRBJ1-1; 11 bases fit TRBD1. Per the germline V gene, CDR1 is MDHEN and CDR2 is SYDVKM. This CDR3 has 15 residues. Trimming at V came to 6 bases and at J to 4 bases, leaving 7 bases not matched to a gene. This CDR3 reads CASRSGTGGTTEAFF. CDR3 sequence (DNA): TGTGCCAGCAGATCCGGGACAGGGGGGACCACTGAAGCTTTCTTT.

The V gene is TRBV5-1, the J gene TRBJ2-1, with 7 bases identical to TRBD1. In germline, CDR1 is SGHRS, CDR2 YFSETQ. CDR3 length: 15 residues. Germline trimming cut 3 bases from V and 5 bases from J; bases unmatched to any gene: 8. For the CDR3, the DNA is TGCGCCAGCAGCTGGGGACAGTCTCGGGACAATGAGCAGTTCTTC. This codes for CASSWGQSRDNEQFF.

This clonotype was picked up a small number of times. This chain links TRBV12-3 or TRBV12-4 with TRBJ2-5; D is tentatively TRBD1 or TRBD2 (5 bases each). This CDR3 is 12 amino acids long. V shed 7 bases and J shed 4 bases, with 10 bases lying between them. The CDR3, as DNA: TGTGCCAGCACCTGGGACGGAGAGACCCAGTACTTC. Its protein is CASTWDGETQYF.

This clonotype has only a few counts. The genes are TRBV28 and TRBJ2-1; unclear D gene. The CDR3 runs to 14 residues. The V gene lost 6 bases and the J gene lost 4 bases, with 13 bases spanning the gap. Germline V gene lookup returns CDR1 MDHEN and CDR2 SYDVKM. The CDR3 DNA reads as TGTGCCAGCAGCTTGGACGAAGGATACAATGAGCAGTTCTTC. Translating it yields CASSLDEGYNEQFF.